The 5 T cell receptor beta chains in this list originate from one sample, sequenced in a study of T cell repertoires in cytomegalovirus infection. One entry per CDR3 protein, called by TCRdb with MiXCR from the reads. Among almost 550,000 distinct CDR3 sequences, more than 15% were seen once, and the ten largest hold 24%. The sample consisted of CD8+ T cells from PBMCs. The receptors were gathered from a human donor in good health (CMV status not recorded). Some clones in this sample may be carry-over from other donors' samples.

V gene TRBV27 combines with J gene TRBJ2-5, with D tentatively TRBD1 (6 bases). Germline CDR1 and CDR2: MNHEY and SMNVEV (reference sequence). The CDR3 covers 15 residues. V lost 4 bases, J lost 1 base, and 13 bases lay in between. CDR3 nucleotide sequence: TGTGCCAGCAGTTGGGTCCGGGACACCCAAGAGACCCAGTACTTC. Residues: CASSWVRDTQETQYF.

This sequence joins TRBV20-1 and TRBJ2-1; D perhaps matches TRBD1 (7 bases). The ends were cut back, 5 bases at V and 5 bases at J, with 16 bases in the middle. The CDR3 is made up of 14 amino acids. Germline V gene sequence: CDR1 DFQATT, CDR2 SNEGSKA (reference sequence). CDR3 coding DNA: TGCAGTGCTCTACCCAGGGGGGCCCACAATGAGCAGTTCTTC. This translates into CSALPRGAHNEQFF.

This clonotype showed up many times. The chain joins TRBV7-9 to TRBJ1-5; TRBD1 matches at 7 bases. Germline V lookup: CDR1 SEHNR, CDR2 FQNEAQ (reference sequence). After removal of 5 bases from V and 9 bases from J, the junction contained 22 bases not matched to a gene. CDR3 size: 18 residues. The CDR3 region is CASSPGGPGRDSRRPQHF. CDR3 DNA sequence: TGTGCCAGCAGCCCGGGGGGACCGGGGCGGGACAGCCGAAGGCCCCAGCATTTT.

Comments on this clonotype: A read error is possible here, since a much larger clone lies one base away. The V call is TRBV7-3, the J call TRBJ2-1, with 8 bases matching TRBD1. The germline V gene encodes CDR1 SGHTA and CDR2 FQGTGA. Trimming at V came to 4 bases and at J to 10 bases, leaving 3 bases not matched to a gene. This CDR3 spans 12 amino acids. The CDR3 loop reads CASSSGGPEQFF. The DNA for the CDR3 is TGTGCCAGCAGCTCAGGGGGCCCCGAGCAGTTCTTC.

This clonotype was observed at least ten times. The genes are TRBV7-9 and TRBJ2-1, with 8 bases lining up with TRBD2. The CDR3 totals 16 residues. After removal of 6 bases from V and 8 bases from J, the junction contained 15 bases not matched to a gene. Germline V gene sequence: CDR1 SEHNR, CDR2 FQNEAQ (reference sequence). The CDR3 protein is CASSPLGNGRAYEQFF. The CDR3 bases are TGTGCCAGCAGTCCCCTCGGGAACGGGAGGGCGTATGAGCAGTTCTTC.